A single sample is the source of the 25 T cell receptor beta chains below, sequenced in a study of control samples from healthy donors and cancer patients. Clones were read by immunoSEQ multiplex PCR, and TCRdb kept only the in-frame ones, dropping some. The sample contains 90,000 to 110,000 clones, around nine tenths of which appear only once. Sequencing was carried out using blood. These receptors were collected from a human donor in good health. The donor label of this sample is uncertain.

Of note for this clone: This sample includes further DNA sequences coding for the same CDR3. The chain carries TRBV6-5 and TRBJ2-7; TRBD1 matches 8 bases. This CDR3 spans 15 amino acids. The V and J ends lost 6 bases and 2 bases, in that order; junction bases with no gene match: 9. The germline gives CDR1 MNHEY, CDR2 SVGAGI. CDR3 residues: CASSKDRANPYEQYF. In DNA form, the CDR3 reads TGTGCCAGCAGCAAGGACAGGGCGAATCCCTACGAGCAGTACTTC.

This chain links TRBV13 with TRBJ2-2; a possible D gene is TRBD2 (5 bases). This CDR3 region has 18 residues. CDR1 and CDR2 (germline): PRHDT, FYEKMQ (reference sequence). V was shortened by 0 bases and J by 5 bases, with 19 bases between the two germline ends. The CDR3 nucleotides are TGTGCCAGCAGCTTAGGACCAGGAGGCCTAGGAAAAACCGGGGAGCTGTTTTTT. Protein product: CASSLGPGGLGKTGELFF.

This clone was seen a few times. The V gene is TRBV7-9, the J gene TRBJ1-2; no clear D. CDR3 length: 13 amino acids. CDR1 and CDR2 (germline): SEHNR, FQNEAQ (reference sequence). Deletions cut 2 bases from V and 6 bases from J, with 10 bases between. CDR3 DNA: TGTGCCAGCAGCTTATTACGGGAGGATGGCTACACCTTC. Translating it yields CASSLLREDGYTF.

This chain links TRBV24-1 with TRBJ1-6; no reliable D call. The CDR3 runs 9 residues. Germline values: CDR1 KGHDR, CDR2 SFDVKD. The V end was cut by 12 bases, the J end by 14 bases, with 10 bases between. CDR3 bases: TGTGCCTCCGTCTGGGCCCTCCACTTT. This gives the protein CASVWALHF.

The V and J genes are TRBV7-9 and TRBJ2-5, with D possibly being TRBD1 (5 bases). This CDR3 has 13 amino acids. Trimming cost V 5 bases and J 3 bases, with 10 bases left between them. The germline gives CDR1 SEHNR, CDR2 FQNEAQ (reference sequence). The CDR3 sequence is CASSPATEETQYF. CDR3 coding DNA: TGTGCCAGCAGCCCAGCGACAGAAGAGACCCAGTACTTC.

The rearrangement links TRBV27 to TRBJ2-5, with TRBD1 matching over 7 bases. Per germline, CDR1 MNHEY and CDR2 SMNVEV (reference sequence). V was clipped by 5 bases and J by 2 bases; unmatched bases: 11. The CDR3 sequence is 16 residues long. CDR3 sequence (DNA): TGTGCCAGCAGTCGAGTCCCGGGACAGTCTCAAGAGACCCAGTACTTC. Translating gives CASSRVPGQSQETQYF.

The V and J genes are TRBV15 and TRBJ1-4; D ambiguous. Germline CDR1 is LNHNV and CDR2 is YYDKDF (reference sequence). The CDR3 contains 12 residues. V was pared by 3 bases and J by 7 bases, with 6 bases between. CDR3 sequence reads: CATSSDFEKLFF. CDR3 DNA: TGTGCCACCAGCAGCGACTTTGAAAAACTGTTTTTT. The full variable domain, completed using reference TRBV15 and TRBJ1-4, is DAMVIQNPRYQVTQFGKPVTLSCSQTLNHNVMYWYQQKSSQAPKLLFHYYDKDFNNEADTPDNFQSRRPNTSFCFLDIRSPGLGDTAMYLCATSSDFEKLFFGSGTQLSVL.

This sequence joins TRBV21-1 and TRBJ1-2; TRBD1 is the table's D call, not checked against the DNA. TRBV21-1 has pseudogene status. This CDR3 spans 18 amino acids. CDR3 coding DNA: TGTGCCAGCAGCAAGCTAAATGTCAGGGGCTCCTATAACTATGGCTACACCTTC. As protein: CASSKLNVRGSYNYGYTF.

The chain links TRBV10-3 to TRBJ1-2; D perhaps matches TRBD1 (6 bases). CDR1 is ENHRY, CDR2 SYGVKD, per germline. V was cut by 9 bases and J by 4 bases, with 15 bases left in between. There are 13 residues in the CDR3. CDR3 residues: CAMTTGQGYGYTF. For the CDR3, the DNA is TGTGCCATGACGACAGGACAAGGCTATGGCTACACCTTC.

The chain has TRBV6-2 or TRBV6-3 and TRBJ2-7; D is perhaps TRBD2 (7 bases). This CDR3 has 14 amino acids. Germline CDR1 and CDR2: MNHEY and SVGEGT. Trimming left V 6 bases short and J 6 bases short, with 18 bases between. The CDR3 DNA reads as TGTGCCAGCAGCATGGGGGGGCCCGGAGCCGAGCAGTACTTC. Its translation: CASSMGGPGAEQYF.

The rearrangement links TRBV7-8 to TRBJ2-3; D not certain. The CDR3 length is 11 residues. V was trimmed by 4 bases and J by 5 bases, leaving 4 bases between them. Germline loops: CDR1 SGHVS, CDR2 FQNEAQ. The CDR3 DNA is TGTGCCAGCAGCTATAGAGATACGCAGTATTTT. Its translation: CASSYRDTQYF.

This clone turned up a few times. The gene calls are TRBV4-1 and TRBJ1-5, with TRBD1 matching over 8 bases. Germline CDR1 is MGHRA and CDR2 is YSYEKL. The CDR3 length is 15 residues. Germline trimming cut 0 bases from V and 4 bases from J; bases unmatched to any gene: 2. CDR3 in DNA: TGCGCCAGCAGCCAAGATCGACAGGGGAATCAGCCCCAGCATTTT. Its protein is CASSQDRQGNQPQHF.

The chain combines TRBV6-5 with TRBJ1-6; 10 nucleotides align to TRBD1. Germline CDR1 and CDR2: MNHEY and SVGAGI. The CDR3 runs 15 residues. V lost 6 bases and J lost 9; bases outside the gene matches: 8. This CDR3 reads CASSTYRDRGSPLHF. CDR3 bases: TGTGCCAGCAGCACATATAGGGACAGGGGTTCACCCCTCCACTTT.

The CDR3, as DNA: TGTGCCAGCAGCCTTTCTGACAAGAGATACGAGCAGTACTTC. Protein product: CASSLSDKRYEQYF. V usage is TRBV6-2 or TRBV6-3 and J usage is TRBJ2-7; D remains ambiguous. The V and J ends lost 6 bases and 4 bases respectively, with 16 bases between them. The CDR3 covers 14 residues. The germline V gene encodes CDR1 MNHEY and CDR2 SVGEGT.

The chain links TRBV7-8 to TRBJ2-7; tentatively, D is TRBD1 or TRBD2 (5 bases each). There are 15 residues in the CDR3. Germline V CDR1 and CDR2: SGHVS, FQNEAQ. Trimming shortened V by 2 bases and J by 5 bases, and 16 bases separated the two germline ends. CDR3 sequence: CASSLTSRGRDEQYF. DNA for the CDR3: TGTGCCAGCAGCTTAACGTCGAGGGGACGGGACGAGCAGTACTTC. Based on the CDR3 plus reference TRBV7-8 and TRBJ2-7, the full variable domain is GAGVSQSPRYKVAKRGQDVALRCDPISGHVSLFWYQQALGQGPEFLTYFQNEAQLDKSGLPSDRFFAERPEGSVSTLKIQRTQQEDSAVYLCASSLTSRGRDEQYFGPGTRLTVT.

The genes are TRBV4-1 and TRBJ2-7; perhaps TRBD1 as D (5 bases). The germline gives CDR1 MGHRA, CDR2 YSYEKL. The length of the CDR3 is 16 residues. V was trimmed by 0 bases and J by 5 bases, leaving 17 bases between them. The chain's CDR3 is CASSQDSRRANHEQYF. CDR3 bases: TGCGCCAGCAGCCAAGATTCCCGCAGGGCGAATCACGAGCAGTACTTC.

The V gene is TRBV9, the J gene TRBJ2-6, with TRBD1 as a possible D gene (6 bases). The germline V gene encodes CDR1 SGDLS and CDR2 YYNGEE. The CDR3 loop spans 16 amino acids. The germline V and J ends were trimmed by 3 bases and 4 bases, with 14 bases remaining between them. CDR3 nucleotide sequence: TGTGCCAGCAGCGGCCGTACAGGGTCCGGGGCCAACGTCCTGACTTTC. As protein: CASSGRTGSGANVLTF.

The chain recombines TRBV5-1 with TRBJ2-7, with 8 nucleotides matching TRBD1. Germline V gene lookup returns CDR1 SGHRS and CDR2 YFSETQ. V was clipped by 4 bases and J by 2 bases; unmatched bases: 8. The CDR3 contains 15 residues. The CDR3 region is CASSPGQVSTYEQYF. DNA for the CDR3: TGCGCCAGCAGCCCGGGACAGGTCAGCACCTACGAGCAGTACTTC.

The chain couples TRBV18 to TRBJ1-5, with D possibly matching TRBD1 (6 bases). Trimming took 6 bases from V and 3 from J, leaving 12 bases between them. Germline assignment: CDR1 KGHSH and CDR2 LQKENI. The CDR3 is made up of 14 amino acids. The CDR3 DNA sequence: TGTGCCAGCTCGGGTAAGGGGGTCAATCAGCCCCAGCATTTT. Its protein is CASSGKGVNQPQHF.

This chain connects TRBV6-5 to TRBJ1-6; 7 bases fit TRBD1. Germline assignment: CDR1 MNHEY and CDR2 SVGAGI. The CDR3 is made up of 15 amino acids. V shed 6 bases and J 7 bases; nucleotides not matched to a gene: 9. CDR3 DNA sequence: TGTGCCAGCAGCCCCGGACAGGTTTTAAATTCACCCCTCCACTTT. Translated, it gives CASSPGQVLNSPLHF.

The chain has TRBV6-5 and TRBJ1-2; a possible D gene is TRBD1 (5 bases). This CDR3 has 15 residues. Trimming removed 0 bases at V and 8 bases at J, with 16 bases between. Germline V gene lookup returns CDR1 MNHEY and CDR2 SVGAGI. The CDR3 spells CASSYSGTPSGGYTF. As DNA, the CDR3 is TGTGCCAGCAGTTACTCTGGGACTCCTTCGGGAGGCTACACCTTC.

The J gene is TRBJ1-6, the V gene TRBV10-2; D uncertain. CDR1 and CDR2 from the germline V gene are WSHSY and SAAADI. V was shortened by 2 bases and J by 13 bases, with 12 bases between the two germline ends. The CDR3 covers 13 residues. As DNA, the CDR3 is TGCGCCAGCAGTGAGGGAGGGCCCTTGCCCCTCCACTTT. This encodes CASSEGGPLPLHF.

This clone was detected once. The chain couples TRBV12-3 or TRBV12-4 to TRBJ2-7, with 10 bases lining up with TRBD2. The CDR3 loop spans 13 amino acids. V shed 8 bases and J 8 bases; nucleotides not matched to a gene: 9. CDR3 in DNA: TGTGCCAGCGACATAAGCGGGGGGGCCAAGCAGTACTTC. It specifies CASDISGGAKQYF.

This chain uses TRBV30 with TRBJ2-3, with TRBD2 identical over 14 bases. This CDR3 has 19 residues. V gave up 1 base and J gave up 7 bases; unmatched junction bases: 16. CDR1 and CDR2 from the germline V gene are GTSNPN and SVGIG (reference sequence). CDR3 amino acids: CAWSGGDQKGLAGGNTQYF. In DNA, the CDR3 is TGTGCCTGGAGTGGAGGCGATCAAAAAGGACTAGCGGGGGGTAATACGCAGTATTTT.

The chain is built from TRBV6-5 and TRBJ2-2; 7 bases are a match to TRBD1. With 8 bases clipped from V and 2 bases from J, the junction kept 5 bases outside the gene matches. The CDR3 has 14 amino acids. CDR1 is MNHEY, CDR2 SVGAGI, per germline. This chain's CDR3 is CASGYRGNTGELFF. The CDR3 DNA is TGTGCCAGCGGGTACAGGGGTAACACCGGGGAGCTGTTTTTT.